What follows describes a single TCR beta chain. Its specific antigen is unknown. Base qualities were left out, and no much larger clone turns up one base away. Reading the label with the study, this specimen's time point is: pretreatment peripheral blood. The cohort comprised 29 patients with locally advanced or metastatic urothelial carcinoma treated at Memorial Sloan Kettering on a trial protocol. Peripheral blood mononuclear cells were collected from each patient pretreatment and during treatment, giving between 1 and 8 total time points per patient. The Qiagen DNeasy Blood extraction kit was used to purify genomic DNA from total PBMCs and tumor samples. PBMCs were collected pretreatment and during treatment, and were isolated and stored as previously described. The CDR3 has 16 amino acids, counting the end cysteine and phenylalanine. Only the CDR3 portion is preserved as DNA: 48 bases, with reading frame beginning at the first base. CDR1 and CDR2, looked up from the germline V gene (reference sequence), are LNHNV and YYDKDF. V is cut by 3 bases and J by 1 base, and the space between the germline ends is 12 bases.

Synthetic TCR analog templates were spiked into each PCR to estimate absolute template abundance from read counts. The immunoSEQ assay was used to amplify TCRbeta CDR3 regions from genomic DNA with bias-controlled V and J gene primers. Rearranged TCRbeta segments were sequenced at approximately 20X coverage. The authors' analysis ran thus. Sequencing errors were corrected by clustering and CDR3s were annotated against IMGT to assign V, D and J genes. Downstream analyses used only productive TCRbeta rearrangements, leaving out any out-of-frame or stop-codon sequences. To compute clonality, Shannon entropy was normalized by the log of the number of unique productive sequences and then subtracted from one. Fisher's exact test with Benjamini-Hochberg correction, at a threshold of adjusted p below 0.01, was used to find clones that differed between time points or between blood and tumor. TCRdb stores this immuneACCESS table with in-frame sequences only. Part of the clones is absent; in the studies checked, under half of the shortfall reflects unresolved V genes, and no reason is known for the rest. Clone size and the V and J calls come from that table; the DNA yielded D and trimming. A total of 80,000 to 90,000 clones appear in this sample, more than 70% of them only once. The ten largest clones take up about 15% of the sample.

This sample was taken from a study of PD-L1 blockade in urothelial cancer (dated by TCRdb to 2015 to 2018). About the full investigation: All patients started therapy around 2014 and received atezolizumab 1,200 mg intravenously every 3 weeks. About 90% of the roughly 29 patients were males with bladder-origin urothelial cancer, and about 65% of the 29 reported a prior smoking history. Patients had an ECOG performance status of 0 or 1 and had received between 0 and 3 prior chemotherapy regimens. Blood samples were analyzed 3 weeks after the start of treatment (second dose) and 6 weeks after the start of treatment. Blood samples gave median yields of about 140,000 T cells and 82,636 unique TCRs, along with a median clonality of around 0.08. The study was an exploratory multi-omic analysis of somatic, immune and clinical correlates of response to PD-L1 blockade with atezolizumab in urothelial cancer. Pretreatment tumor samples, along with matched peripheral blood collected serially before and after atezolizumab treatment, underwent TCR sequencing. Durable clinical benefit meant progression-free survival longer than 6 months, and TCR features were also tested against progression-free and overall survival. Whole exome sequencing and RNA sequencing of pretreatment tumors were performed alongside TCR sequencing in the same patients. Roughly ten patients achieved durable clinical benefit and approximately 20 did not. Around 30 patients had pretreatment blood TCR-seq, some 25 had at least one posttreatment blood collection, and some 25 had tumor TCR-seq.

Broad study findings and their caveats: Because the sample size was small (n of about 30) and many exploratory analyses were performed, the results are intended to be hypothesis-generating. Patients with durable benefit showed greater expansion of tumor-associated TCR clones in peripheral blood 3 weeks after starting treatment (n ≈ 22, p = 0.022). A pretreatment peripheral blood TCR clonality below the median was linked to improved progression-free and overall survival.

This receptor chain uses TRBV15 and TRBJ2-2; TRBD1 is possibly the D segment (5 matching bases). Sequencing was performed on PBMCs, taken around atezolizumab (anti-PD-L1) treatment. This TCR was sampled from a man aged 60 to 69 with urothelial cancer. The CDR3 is CATSRGSGQNTGELFF. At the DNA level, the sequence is TGTGCCACCAGCAGGGGCTCTGGACAGAACACCGGGGAGCTGTTTTTT.